A selection of T cell receptor beta chains follows, all from one sample in a study of T cell responses to AZD1222 COVID-19 vaccine. Repertoires were generated with immunoSEQ multiplex PCR, while TCRdb's copy carries only in-frame clones and drops some. Counted here are around 88,000 clones, approximately 89% occurring once; the ten biggest clones make up roughly 2.8%. The sequences come from peripheral blood, collected on day 0 of MenACWY control vaccination. The receptors shown here come from an adult in good health. CDR3s include the opening cysteine and the closing phenylalanine or tryptophan. Each record gives: clone size, D gene, V gene, CDR3 length, J gene, CDR3 DNA, CDR3 protein. The D gene is left open where the match is weak. Size values are once, few and many counts, or a class for expanded clones, and some rows have none.

NA,NA,TRBV29-1,11,TRBJ1-3,TGCAGCGTTGGGGAAGGAAACACCATATATTTT,CSVGEGNTIYF
NA,NA,TRBV7-9,13,TRBJ1-1,TGTGCCAGCAGCCCTTCCATGAACACTGAAGCTTTCTTT,CASSPSMNTEAFF
NA,NA,TRBV21-1,15,TRBJ1-1,TGTGCCAGCAGCAAAGAGGTCGGGGAGAACACTGAAGCTTTCTTT,CASSKEVGENTEAFF
NA,NA,TRBV11-2,16,TRBJ2-2,TGTGCCAGCAGCTTAGATTACCGGCAGAGCACCGGGGAGCTGTTTTTT,CASSLDYRQSTGELFF
NA,NA,TRBV28,15,TRBJ1-5,TGTGCCAGCAGTTGGAGGCGGGGGAGCAATCAGCCCCAGCATTTT,CASSWRRGSNQPQHF
NA,NA,TRBV4-3,15,TRBJ1-5,TGCGCCAGCAGCCAAGATCAAAGGGGCGGTCAGCCCCAGCATTTT,CASSQDQRGGQPQHF
NA,NA,TRBV5-1,15,TRBJ1-2,TGCGCCAGCAGCTTGTGGGACACAGGGAACTATGGCTACACCTTC,CASSLWDTGNYGYTF
NA,TRBD1,TRBV4-1,15,TRBJ2-2,TGCGCCAGCAGCCAGCAGGGACAGTACACCGGGGAGCTGTTTTTT,CASSQQGQYTGELFF
NA,TRBD1,TRBV6-1,16,TRBJ1-5,TGTGCCAGCAGTGCCGCAACAGGGGAGGGCAATCAGCCCCAGCATTTT,CASSAATGEGNQPQHF
NA,NA,TRBV5-6,13,TRBJ2-3,TGTGCCAGCAGGACCACTACAGGAGGTGTGCAGTATTTT,CASRTTTGGVQYF
NA,TRBD2,TRBV3-1/TRBV3-2,16,TRBJ2-3,TGTGCCAGCAGCCGACGACTAGCGGGGGGCACAGATACGCAGTATTTT,CASSRRLAGGTDTQYF
NA,TRBD2,TRBV7-9,13,TRBJ2-1,TGTGCCAGCTTAGCGGGGGGTTTCAATGAGCAGTTCTTC,CASLAGGFNEQFF
NA,NA,TRBV5-4,13,TRBJ2-7,TGTGCCAGCAGGCTCGCGGGGGCGGGCGAGCAGTACTTC,CASRLAGAGEQYF
once,TRBD1,TRBV28,13,TRBJ1-2,TGTGCCAGCAGTTTACGACAGGGACGTGGCTACACCTTC,CASSLRQGRGYTF
once,TRBD1,TRBV3-1/TRBV3-2,15,TRBJ2-1,TGTGCCAGCAGCCAAGGTAGGACAGGGCGGAATGAGCAGTTCTTC,CASSQGRTGRNEQFF
NA,NA,TRBV12-5,18,TRBJ2-3,TGTGCTAGTGGTCCCCCCGATCCACAGGGTCCTAGCACAGATACGCAGTATTTT,CASGPPDPQGPSTDTQYF
NA,NA,TRBV11-2,14,TRBJ2-3,TGTGCCAGCAGCTTCCGGGGGAACACAGATACGCAGTATTTT,CASSFRGNTDTQYF
few,TRBD2,TRBV28,19,TRBJ2-7,TGTGCCAGCACAACCCCGAGGGCGGCCGGGGGGGGGCTTCACTACGAGCAGTACTTC,CASTTPRAAGGGLHYEQYF
NA,NA,TRBV10-3,13,TRBJ2-1,TGTGCCATCACCCGGGACCCTGGCAATGAGCAGTTCTTC,CAITRDPGNEQFF
once,NA,TRBV24-1,20,TRBJ1-5,TGTGCCACCAGTGGTTCTCTCCGGGACGTTCCAAGGGGCAGCAATCAGCCCCAGCATTTT,CATSGSLRDVPRGSNQPQHF
NA,TRBD2,TRBV4-1,16,TRBJ2-3,TGCGCCAGCAGCCAGGGCACTAGCGGGGGGGCAGATACGCAGTATTTT,CASSQGTSGGADTQYF
once,NA,TRBV6-6,17,TRBJ1-2,TGTGCCAGCAGTCGCCGGATAGGGACTATTACGGCCTATGGCTACACCTTC,CASSRRIGTITAYGYTF
NA,NA,TRBV3-1/TRBV3-2,14,TRBJ1-4,TGTGCCAGCAGCTCGGGACTTAGGATCGAAAAACTGTTTTTT,CASSSGLRIEKLFF
NA,TRBD1,TRBV7-2,13,TRBJ1-5,TGTGCCAGCAGCACGGACAGGGACCAGCCCCAGCATTTT,CASSTDRDQPQHF
NA,TRBD1,TRBV6-2/TRBV6-3,13,TRBJ1-1,TGTGCCAGCAGTTGGCGGGACAGGATTGAAGCTTTCTTT,CASSWRDRIEAFF
NA,TRBD1,TRBV6-6,16,TRBJ1-1,TGTGCCAGCAGTCAGCCCCGGACAGGGTTGAACACTGAAGCTTTCTTT,CASSQPRTGLNTEAFF
NA,TRBD1,TRBV5-1,18,TRBJ1-1,TGCGCCAGCAGCTTCATCTCCGGGACAGGGGGCTCCCACACTGAAGCTTTCTTT,CASSFISGTGGSHTEAFF
NA,NA,TRBV6-2/TRBV6-3,11,TRBJ2-5,TGTGCCAGCAGTTACAAGGAGACCCAGTACTTC,CASSYKETQYF
NA,NA,TRBV7-9,14,TRBJ1-1,TGTGCCAGCAGCTTAGAAGGGGATTACGCTGAAGCTTTCTTT,CASSLEGDYAEAFF
NA,TRBD1,TRBV6-5,15,TRBJ1-5,TGTGCCAGCAGTTACGGACCGGGACAGGGCTTCCCTCAGCATTTT,CASSYGPGQGFPQHF
NA,TRBD2,TRBV6-4,15,TRBJ2-1,TGTGCCAGCAGTGACGGTGCGGGAGGAAAGAATGAGCAGTTCTTC,CASSDGAGGKNEQFF
NA,NA,TRBV4-1,16,TRBJ2-3,TGCGCCAGCAGCCAAGATGTAGTTCCTAGCACAGATACGCAGTATTTT,CASSQDVVPSTDTQYF
NA,NA,TRBV28,16,TRBJ1-2,TGTGCCAGCAACCAAAACGGGGGAGGCCCCAACTATGGCTACACCTTC,CASNQNGGGPNYGYTF
NA,TRBD1,TRBV27,14,TRBJ1-6,TGTGCCAGCAGCCTCGACAGGGTTCATTCACCCCTCCACTTT,CASSLDRVHSPLHF
NA,NA,TRBV10-1,13,TRBJ1-1,TGCGCCAGTCCGACGGGCGGCCGGCCTGAAGCTTTCTTT,CASPTGGRPEAFF
NA,NA,TRBV13,15,TRBJ2-7,TGTGCCAGCAGCTTTGTGGGACCGGGATCCTACGAGCAGTACTTC,CASSFVGPGSYEQYF
NA,TRBD1,TRBV7-2,15,TRBJ1-1,TGTGCCAGCAGCTTCGTAGGGGGCCAAGGGACTGAAGCTTTCTTT,CASSFVGGQGTEAFF
NA,NA,TRBV7-9,15,TRBJ2-5,TGTGCCAGCAGCTTAGCTAGCCCGATCGGTACGACCCAGTACTTC,CASSLASPIGTTQYF
NA,NA,TRBV11-3,13,TRBJ1-4,TGTGCCAGCAGCTTAGAGTGGGGTGAAAAACTGTTTTTT,CASSLEWGEKLFF
few,NA,TRBV7-2,16,TRBJ1-3,TGTGCCAGCAGCTGGGCCGGCAGTAGCTCTGGAAACACCATATATTTT,CASSWAGSSSGNTIYF
few,TRBD1,TRBV7-7,14,TRBJ2-1,TGTGCCAGCAGCCCGGGACAGGGGGCGCGTGAGCAGTTCTTC,CASSPGQGAREQFF
NA,TRBD2,TRBV29-1,15,TRBJ2-1,TGCAGCGTCGAGGGCGGGGGAGGCTCCTACAATGAGCAGTTCTTC,CSVEGGGGSYNEQFF
NA,TRBD1,TRBV19,14,TRBJ1-5,TGTGCCAGTAGTGTCACAGGGGGAAATCAGCCCCAGCATTTT,CASSVTGGNQPQHF
NA,NA,TRBV27,14,TRBJ1-4,TGTGCCAGCAGTCCCCAGGGTGGGGGGGAAAAACTGTTTTTT,CASSPQGGGEKLFF
NA,TRBD2,TRBV29-1,13,TRBJ2-5,TGCAGCGTTGTCGGGGGGGCGCGTGAGACCCAGTACTTC,CSVVGGARETQYF
NA,NA,TRBV5-6,15,TRBJ2-1,TGTGCCAGCAGCTTAGGTCCCGCAGTGGGGAATGAGCAGTTCTTC,CASSLGPAVGNEQFF
NA,TRBD2,TRBV9,15,TRBJ2-3,TGTGCCAGCAGAGGGACTAGCGGGGCGACAGATACGCAGTATTTT,CASRGTSGATDTQYF
few,NA,TRBV18,15,TRBJ2-7,TGTGCCAGCTCACCACGAGGGGGGGCTTTCTACGAGCAGTACTTC,CASSPRGGAFYEQYF
NA,NA,TRBV4-1,15,TRBJ1-2,TGCGCCAGCAGCCCTGATGGTGACCAAAACTATGGCTACACCTTC,CASSPDGDQNYGYTF
NA,TRBD1,TRBV2,14,TRBJ1-5,TGTGCCAGCACCGGGACAGGGGGCCGGCAGCCCCAGCATTTT,CASTGTGGRQPQHF
NA,NA,TRBV12-3/TRBV12-4,12,TRBJ1-5,TGTGCCAGCAGTCCCGCGGGTCAGCCCCAGCATTTT,CASSPAGQPQHF
NA,NA,TRBV12-3/TRBV12-4,12,TRBJ1-4,TGTGCCAGCAGAGGCGGAGGGGAAAAACTGTTTTTT,CASRGGGEKLFF
NA,NA,TRBV27,13,TRBJ1-2,TGTGCCAGCAGCATAACCCACATGGATGGCTACACCTTC,CASSITHMDGYTF
NA,TRBD1,TRBV10-3,14,TRBJ2-5,TGTGCCATCAGTGGCGGACAGGGTGTAGAGACCCAGTACTTC,CAISGGQGVETQYF
NA,NA,TRBV28,16,TRBJ1-2,TGTGCCAGCAGTTCGCCGACAGAAGGGCGAGGCTATGGCTACACCTTC,CASSSPTEGRGYGYTF